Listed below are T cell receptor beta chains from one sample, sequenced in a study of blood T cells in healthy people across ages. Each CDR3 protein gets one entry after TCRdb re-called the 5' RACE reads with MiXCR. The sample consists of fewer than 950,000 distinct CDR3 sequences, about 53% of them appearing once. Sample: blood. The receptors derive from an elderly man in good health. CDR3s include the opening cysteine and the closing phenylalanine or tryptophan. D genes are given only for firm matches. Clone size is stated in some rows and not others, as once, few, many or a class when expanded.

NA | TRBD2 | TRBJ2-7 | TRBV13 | CASSAGGGGLNEQYF | TGTGCCAGCAGCGCCGGGGGGGGCGGTCTTAACGAGCAGTACTTC
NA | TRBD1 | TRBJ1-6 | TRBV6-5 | CASSPGQTLNSPLHF | TGTGCCAGCAGCCCGGGACAGACCTTGAATTCACCCCTCCACTTT
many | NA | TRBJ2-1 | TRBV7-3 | CASSLLAGSYNEQFF | TGTGCCAGCAGTTTATTGGCAGGCTCCTACAATGAGCAGTTCTTC
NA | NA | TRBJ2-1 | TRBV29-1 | CSVPSAGFFGNEQFF | TGCAGCGTCCCCTCGGCGGGCTTTTTCGGAAATGAGCAGTTCTTC
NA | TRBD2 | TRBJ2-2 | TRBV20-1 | CSAGAGTSGAGELFF | TGCAGTGCTGGAGCAGGGACTAGTGGGGCCGGGGAGCTGTTTTTT
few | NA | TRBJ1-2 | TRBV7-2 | CASSARGLNYGYTF | TGTGCCAGCAGCGCCCGGGGTCTTAACTATGGCTACACCTTC
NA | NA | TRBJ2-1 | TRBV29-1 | CSFWGERTHNEQFF | TGCAGCTTTTGGGGTGAGCGGACTCACAATGAGCAGTTCTTC
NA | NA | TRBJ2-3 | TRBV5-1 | CASSEGRAPDTQYF | TGCGCCAGCAGCGAGGGGCGGGCCCCAGATACGCAGTATTTT
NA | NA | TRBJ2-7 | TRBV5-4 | CASSLPPYYEQYF | TGTGCCAGCAGCCTGCCCCCTTACTACGAGCAGTACTTC
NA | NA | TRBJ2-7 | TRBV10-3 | CAISEGGRLYEQYF | TGTGCCATCAGTGAGGGGGGGAGGCTCTACGAGCAGTACTTC
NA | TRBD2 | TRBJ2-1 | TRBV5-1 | CASSWAGTSYEQFF | TGCGCCAGCAGCTGGGCCGGGACTAGCTATGAGCAGTTCTTC
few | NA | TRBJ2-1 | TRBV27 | CASSGGVYNEQFF | TGTGCCAGCAGTGGAGGGGTGTACAATGAGCAGTTCTTC
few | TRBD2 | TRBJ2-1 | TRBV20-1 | CSAREPVAGGPGREQFF | TGCAGTGCTAGAGAGCCGGTGGCGGGAGGGCCGGGGCGAGAGCAGTTCTTC
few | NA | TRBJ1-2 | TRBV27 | CASSYGTNYGYTF | TGTGCCAGCAGTTACGGGACCAACTATGGCTACACCTTC
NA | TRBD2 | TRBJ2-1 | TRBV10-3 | CASRTSGSYYEQFF | TGTGCCAGCCGGACTAGCGGGAGTTACTATGAGCAGTTCTTC
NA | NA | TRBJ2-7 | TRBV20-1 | CSARDQLRYEQYF | TGCAGTGCTAGAGATCAGCTGAGGTACGAGCAGTACTTC
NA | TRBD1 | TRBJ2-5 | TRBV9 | CASSAGTGSETQYF | TGTGCCAGCAGCGCCGGGACAGGGTCGGAGACCCAGTACTTC
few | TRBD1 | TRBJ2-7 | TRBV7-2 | CASSMRQGTFYEQYF | TGTGCCAGCAGCATGCGACAGGGGACTTTCTACGAGCAGTACTTC
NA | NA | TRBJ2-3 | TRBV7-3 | CASSRIPDTQYF | TGTGCCAGCAGTCGGATCCCAGATACGCAGTATTTT
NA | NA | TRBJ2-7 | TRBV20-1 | CSASLAGSYEQYF | TGCAGTGCTAGTTTAGCAGGCTCCTACGAGCAGTACTTC
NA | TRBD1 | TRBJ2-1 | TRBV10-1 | CASSVDRDSYNEQFF | TGCGCCAGCAGCGTCGACAGGGACTCCTACAATGAGCAGTTCTTC
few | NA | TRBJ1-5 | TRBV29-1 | CSVADGGNQPQHF | TGCAGCGTTGCGGACGGGGGCAATCAGCCCCAGCATTTT
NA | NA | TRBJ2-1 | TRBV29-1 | CSVERSYNEQFF | TGCAGCGTGGAGCGGTCCTACAATGAGCAGTTCTTC
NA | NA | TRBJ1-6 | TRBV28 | CASSSRGGVGSPLHF | TGTGCCAGCAGTTCCCGAGGGGGAGTGGGCTCACCCCTCCACTTT
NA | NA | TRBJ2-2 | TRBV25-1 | CASKPGENTGELFF | TGTGCCAGCAAGCCTGGGGAGAACACCGGGGAGCTGTTTTTT
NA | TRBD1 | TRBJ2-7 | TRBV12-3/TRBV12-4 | CASRPLGQGHHEQYF | TGTGCCAGCAGGCCCCTTGGACAGGGGCACCACGAGCAGTACTTC
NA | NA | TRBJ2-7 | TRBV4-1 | CASSPEQVSTYEQYF | TGCGCCAGCAGCCCCGAGCAAGTTTCAACCTACGAGCAGTACTTC
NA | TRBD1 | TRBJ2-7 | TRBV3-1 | CASSQTPRGLYEQYF | TGTGCCAGCAGCCAAACACCCAGGGGGCTCTACGAGCAGTACTTC
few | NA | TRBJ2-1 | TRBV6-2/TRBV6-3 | CASSWWAGYNEQFF | TGTGCCAGCAGTTGGTGGGCAGGGTACAATGAGCAGTTCTTC
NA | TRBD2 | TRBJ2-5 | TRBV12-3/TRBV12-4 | CASSPGGRAIEQYF | TGTGCCAGCAGCCCGGGCGGGAGGGCTATTGAGCAGTACTTC
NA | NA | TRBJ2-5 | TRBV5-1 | CASSRTGTPQETQYF | TGCGCCAGCAGCCGGACCGGGACCCCTCAAGAGACCCAGTACTTC